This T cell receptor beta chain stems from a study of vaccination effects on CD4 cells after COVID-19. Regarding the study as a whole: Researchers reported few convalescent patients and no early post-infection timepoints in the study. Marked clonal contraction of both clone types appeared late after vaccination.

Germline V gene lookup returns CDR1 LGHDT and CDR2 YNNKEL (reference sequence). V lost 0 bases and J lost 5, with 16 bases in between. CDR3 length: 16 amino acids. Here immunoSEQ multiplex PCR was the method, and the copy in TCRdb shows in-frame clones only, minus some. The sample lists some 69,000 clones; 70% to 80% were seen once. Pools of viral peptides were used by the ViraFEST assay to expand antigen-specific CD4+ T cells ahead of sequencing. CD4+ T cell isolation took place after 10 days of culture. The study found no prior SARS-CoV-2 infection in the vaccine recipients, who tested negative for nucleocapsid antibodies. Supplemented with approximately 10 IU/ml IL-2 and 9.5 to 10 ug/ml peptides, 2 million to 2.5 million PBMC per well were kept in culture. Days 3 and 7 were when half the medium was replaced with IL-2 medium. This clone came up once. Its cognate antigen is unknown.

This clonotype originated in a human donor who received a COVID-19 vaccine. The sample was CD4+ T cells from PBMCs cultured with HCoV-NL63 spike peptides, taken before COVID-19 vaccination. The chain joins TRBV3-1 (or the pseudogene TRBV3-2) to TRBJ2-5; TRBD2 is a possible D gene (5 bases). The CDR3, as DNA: TGTGCCAGCAGCCAAGATGGAGGACTGTCCGGGGAGACCCAGTACTTC. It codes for CASSQDGGLSGETQYF.